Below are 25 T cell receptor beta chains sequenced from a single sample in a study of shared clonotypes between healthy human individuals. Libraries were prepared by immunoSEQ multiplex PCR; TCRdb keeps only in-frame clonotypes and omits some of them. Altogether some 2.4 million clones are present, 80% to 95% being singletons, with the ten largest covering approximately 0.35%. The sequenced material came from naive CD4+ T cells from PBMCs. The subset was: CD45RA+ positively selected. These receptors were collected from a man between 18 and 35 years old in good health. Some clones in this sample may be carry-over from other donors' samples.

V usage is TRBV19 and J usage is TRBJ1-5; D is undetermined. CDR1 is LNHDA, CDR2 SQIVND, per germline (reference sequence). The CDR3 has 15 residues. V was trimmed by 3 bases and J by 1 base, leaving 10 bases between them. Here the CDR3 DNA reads TGTGCCAGTAGTATCAAGGCCACCAGCAATCAGCCCCAGCATTTT. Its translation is CASSIKATSNQPQHF.

The CDR3 spells CASSQELRAGSLYEQYF. The CDR3 DNA sequence: TGTGCCAGCAGCCAAGAGCTCCGTGCGGGTAGTCTTTACGAGCAGTACTTC. This chain connects TRBV7-9 to TRBJ2-7; D perhaps matches TRBD2 (5 bases). This CDR3 has 17 amino acids. Germline CDR1 is SEHNR and CDR2 is FQNEAQ (reference sequence). The V end lost 5 bases, the J end lost 4 bases, and 24 bases lay between the germline ends. The entire variable domain, with the rest obtained from reference TRBV7-9 and TRBJ2-7, is as follows: DTGVSQNPRHKITKRGQNVTFRCDPISEHNRLYWYRQTLGQGPEFLTYFQNEAQLEKSRLLSDRFSAERPKGSFSTLEIQRTEQGDSAMYLCASSQELRAGSLYEQYFGPGTRLTVT.

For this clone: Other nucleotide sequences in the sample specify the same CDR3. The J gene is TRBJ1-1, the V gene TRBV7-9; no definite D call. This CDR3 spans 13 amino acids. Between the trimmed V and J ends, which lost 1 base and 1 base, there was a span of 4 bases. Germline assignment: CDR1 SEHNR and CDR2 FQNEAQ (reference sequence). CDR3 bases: TGTGCCAGCAGCTTAGGGGAGAACACTGAAGCTTTCTTT. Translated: CASSLGENTEAFF.

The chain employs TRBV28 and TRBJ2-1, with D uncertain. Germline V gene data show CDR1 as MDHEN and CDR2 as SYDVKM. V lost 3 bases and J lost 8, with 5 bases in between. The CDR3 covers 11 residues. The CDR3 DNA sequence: TGTGCCAGCAGTTTCCCGGATGAGCAGTTCTTC. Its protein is CASSFPDEQFF.

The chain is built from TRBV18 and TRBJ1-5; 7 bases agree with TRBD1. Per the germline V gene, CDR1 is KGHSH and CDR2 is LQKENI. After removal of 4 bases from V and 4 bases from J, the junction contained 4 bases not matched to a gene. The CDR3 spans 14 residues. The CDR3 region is CASSQGTANQPQHF. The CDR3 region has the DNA TGTGCCAGCTCACAAGGGACAGCGAATCAGCCCCAGCATTTT.

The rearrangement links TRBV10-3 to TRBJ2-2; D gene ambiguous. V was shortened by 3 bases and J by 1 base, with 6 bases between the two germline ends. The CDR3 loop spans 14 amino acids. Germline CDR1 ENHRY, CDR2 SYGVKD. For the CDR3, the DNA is TGTGCCATCAGTGATATTAGGAACACCGGGGAGCTGTTTTTT. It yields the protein CAISDIRNTGELFF.

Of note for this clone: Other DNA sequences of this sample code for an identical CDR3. The CDR3 nucleotides read TGCGCCAGCAGCTTGTCGGACACTGAAGCTTTCTTT. Translation: CASSLSDTEAFF. The chain uses TRBV5-1 and TRBJ1-1; D call uncertain. The CDR3 loop spans 12 amino acids. Trimming removed 1 base from V and 3 bases from J, with 4 bases in between. Germline lookup yields CDR1 SGHRS and CDR2 YFSETQ.

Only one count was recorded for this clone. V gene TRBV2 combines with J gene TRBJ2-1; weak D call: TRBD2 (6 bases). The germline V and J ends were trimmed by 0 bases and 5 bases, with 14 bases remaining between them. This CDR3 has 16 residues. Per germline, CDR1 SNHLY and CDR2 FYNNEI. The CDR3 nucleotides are TGTGCCAGCAGTGAAGCGGGCCTAGCGCCAAACAATGAGCAGTTCTTC. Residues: CASSEAGLAPNNEQFF.

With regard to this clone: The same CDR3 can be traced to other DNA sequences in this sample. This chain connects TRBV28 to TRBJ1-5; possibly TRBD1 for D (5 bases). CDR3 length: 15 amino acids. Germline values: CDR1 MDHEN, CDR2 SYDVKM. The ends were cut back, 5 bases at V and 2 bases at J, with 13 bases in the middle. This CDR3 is CASSLHSGGNQPQHF. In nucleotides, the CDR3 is TGTGCCAGCAGTCTCCACTCGGGGGGCAATCAGCCCCAGCATTTT.

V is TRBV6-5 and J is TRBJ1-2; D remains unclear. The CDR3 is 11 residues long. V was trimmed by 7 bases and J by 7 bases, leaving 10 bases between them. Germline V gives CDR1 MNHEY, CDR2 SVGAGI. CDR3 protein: CASTKGGGYTF. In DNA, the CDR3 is TGTGCCAGCACTAAGGGAGGTGGCTACACCTTC.

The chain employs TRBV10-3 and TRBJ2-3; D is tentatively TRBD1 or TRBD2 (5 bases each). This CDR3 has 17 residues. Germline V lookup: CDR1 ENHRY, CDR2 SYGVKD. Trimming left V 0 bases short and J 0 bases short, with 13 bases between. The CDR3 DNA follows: TGTGCCATCAGTGAGTCGAGGGGCCCCTCTAGCACAGATACGCAGTATTTT. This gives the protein CAISESRGPSSTDTQYF.

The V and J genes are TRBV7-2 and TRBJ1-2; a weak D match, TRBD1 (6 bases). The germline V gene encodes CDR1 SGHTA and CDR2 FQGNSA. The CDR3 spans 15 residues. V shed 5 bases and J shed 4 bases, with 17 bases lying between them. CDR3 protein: CASSLNRAVGYGYTF. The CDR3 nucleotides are TGTGCCAGCAGCCTTAACAGGGCCGTTGGCTATGGCTACACCTTC.

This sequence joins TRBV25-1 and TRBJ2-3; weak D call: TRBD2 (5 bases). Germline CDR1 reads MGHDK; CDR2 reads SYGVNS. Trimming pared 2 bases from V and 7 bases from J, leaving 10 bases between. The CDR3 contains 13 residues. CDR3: CASSEVAGNTQYF. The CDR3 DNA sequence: TGTGCCAGCAGTGAAGTTGCCGGGAATACGCAGTATTTT.

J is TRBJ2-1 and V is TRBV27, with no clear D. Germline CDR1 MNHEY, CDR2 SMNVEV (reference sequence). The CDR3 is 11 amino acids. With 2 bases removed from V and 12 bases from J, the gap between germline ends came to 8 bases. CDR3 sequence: CASSLPVGQFF. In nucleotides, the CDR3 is TGTGCCAGCAGTTTACCCGTCGGGCAGTTCTTC.

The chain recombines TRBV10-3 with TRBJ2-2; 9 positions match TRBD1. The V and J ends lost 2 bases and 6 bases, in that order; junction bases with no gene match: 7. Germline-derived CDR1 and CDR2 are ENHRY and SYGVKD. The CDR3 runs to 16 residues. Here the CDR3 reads CAISERWTGVSGELFF. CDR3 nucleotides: TGTGCCATCAGTGAGCGATGGACAGGGGTTTCCGGGGAGCTGTTTTTT.

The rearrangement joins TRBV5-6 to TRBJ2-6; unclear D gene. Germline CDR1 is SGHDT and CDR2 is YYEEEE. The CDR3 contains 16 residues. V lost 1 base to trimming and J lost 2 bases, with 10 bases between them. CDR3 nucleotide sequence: TGTGCCAGCAGCTTGTTGGCCCCTACTGGGGCCAACGTCCTGACTTTC. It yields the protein CASSLLAPTGANVLTF. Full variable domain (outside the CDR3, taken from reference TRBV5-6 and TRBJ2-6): DAGVTQSPTHLIKTRGQQVTLRCSPKSGHDTVSWYQQALGQGPQFIFQYYEEEERQRGNFPDRFSGHQFPNYSSELNVNALLLGDSALYLCASSLLAPTGANVLTFGAGSRLTVL.

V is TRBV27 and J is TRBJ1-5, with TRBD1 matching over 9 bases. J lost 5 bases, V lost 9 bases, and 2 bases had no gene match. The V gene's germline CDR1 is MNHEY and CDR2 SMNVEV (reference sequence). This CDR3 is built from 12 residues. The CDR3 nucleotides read TGTGCCAGTGGACAGGGGTATCAGCCCCAGCATTTT. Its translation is CASGQGYQPQHF.

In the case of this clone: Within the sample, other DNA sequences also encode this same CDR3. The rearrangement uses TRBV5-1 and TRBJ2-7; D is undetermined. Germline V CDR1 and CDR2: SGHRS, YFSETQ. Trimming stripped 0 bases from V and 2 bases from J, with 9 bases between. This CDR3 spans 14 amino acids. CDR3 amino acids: CASSLVPGAYEQYF. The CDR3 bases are TGCGCCAGCAGCTTGGTCCCAGGCGCCTACGAGCAGTACTTC.

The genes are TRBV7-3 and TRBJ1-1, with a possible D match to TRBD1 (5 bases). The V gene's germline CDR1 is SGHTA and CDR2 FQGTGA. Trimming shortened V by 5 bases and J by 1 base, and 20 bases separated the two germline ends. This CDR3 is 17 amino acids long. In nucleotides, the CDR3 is TGTGCCAGCAGCGGGGGTAGATGGCCCGACTCGAACACTGAAGCTTTCTTT. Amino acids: CASSGGRWPDSNTEAFF.

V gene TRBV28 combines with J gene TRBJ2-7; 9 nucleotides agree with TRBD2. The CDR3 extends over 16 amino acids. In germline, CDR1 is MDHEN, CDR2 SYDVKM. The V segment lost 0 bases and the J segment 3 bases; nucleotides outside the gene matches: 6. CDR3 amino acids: CASSLWGSGGFYEQYF. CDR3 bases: TGTGCCAGCAGTTTATGGGGGAGCGGGGGGTTCTACGAGCAGTACTTC.

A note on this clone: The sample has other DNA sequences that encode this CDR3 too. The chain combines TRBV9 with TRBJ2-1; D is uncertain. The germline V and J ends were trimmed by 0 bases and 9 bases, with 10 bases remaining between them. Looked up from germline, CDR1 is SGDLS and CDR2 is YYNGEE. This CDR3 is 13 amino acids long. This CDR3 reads CASSVGSAREQFF. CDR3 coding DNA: TGTGCCAGCAGCGTAGGATCAGCCCGTGAGCAGTTCTTC.

CDR3 loop: CASSFGGLSNQPQHF. Written as DNA, the CDR3 is TGTGCCAGCAGCTTCGGGGGGCTGAGCAATCAGCCCCAGCATTTT. V is TRBV5-4 and J is TRBJ1-5, with a weak D call TRBD1 (6 bases). CDR1 SGHNT and CDR2 YYREEE come from the germline V gene (reference sequence). This CDR3 is 15 amino acids long. V gave up 2 bases and J gave up 1 base, with 10 bases separating them.

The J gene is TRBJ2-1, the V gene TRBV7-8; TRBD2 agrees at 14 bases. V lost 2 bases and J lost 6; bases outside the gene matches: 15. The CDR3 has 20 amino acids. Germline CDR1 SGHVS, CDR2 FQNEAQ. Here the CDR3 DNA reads TGTGCCAGCAGCTTAACTGGGACTAGCGGGAGTCAGGCATGGGGCAATGAGCAGTTCTTC. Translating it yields CASSLTGTSGSQAWGNEQFF.

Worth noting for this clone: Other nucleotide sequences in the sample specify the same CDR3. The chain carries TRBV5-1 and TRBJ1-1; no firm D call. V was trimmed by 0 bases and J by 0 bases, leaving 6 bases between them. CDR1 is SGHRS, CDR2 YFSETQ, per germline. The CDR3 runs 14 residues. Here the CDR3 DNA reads TGCGCCAGCAGCTTGGAACAGCTGAACACTGAAGCTTTCTTT. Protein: CASSLEQLNTEAFF.

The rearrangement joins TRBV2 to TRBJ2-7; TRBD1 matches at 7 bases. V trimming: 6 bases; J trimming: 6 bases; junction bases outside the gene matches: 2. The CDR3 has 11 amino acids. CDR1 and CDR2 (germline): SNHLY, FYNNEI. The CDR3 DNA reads TGTGCCAGCAGAGCAGGGGGCGAGCAGTACTTC. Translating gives CASRAGGEQYF.